This T cell receptor (beta chain) was captured by sequencing in a study of CD8 T cells in Susac syndrome (dated by TCRdb to between 2019 and 2020). Looking at the study overall: Whether CD8+ T cell activation and differentiation in Susac syndrome was antigen driven was tested using repertoire sequencing.

Peripheral blood CD8+ and CD4+ T cells from healthy donors, Susac syndrome patients and multiple sclerosis patients were profiled using high-throughput TCR beta sequencing. Multiple sclerosis controls were treatment-naive patients with stable or active relapsing-remitting disease fulfilling revised McDonald criteria. Bulk CD8+ and CD4+ T cells were purified by magnetic negative isolation, whereas CD8+ TEMRA cells were enriched by FACS. Blood was collected in EDTA tubes and processed within 24 hours, with PBMCs isolated through density gradient centrifugation. PBMCs intended for TCR sequencing were cryopreserved in liquid nitrogen and thawed later in a water bath at 37 degrees C. The sorted or isolated CD4+, CD8+ and CD8+ TEMRA cells reached a purity of at least 90%. RNA was extracted with the RNeasy kit and 0.5 to 1 ug was reverse transcribed using random hexamers. TCR beta CDR3 regions were amplified with the immunoSEQ multiplex PCR assay covering 54 Vbeta and 13 Jbeta segments. Bias from PCR amplification was corrected by using a synthetic template baseline for primer optimization and for computational correction. As for how the authors treated the data: Reads were annotated to V, D and J genes according to IMGT and were analyzed with immunoSEQ Analyzer, with only productive sequences retained. To calculate clonality, Shannon entropy was normalized by log2 of the number of productive unique sequences and then subtracted from one. Public and private clones were assessed among the 100 most prevalent clones of each patient and control. Clones were defined as Susac-specific if absent from the healthy and MS cohorts, from over a thousand published viral clones and from other ImmuneACCESS disease sequences. TCRdb reprocessing: public reads trimmed at Q25 with fastp, clones called with MiXCR, in-frame beta chains kept. Rows with a matching CDR3 protein are joined into one entry that keeps the most common DNA and genes. The V and J calls here are based on TCRdb, not the publication. This sample comprises a few hundred thousand distinct CDR3 sequences, roughly 95% of them detected only once. The top ten hold less than 0.075% of the sample.

For this clonotype: It lacks a known antigen. Base qualities are not at hand, and no much larger clone is one base apart.

Results the study describes overall, beyond this receptor: The number of individuals in the TCR sequencing and HLA analysis was recognized as being relatively small.

The CDR3 covers 13 residues, taking in both the cysteine and the phenylalanine. The kept DNA is CDR3 alone, 39 bases in frame from the first base. CDR1 and CDR2 are read off the germline V gene as SGDLS and YYNGEE. Between the V and J ends, shortened by 2 bases and 5 bases respectively, the junction contains 10 bases. Material for sequencing was CD4+ T cells from PBMCs. The receptor was derived from a human donor with multiple sclerosis. The rearranged segments are TRBV9 and TRBJ2-5; TRBD2 might be the D gene, on 5 matching bases. This receptor has the CDR3 CASSVGDRETQYF. The sequenced DNA is TGTGCCAGCAGCGTCGGGGATCGGGAGACCCAGTACTTC.